The 20 T cell receptor beta chains below all came from one sample that was sequenced in a study of CD8+ T cells in alopecia areata. As the sequencing template, cDNA was produced by extracting RNA and reverse transcribing it. Produced via immunoSEQ multiplex PCR; TCRdb's table is partial and in-frame only. The table shows about 200,000 clones, with over 60% occurring only once. The treatment: oral pan-JAK inhibitor, 5-10 mg twice daily. The sample consisted of CD4+ T cells sorted from blood, taken at week 4, from a patient treated with tofacitinib. The source is a human donor with alopecia areata.

CDR3 in amino acids: CASIPGAGANVLTF. DNA of the CDR3: TGTGCCAGCATCCCGGGGGCTGGGGCCAACGTCCTGACTTTC. The chain couples TRBV7-2 to TRBJ2-6; possibly TRBD2 for D (6 bases). Germline assignment: CDR1 SGHTA and CDR2 FQGNSA. V lost 7 bases and J 2 bases, leaving 9 bases between the germline ends. CDR3 length: 14 amino acids.

This clone was found a few times. The genes are TRBV29-1 and TRBJ2-5; the D call may be TRBD1 or TRBD2 (5 bases each). Germline CDR1 and CDR2: SQVTM and ANQGSEA. V was shortened by 4 bases and J by 8 bases, with 11 bases between the two germline ends. The CDR3 loop spans 11 amino acids. CDR3 region: CSVVGTPTQYF. Written as DNA, the CDR3 is TGCAGCGTTGTAGGGACGCCTACCCAGTACTTC.

The chain recombines TRBV30 with TRBJ1-6; tentative D call: TRBD1 (5 bases). The CDR3 totals 12 residues. Trimming took off 5 bases at V and 7 bases at J, with 9 bases between the two ends. Germline-derived CDR1 and CDR2 are GTSNPN and SVGIG (reference sequence). The DNA of the CDR3 is TGTGCCTGGCAGGGCACCAATTCACCCCTCCACTTT. It is translated as CAWQGTNSPLHF.

The rearrangement links TRBV7-2 to TRBJ2-3, with 7 bases matching TRBD2. The CDR3 sequence is 15 residues long. From germline, CDR1 is SGHTA and CDR2 FQGNSA. V dropped 3 bases and J dropped 2; count of bases not matched to a gene: 5. The CDR3 region has the DNA TGTGCCAGCAGCTTGGGGGGGAGTTACACAGATACGCAGTATTTT. Amino acids: CASSLGGSYTDTQYF.

The V gene is TRBV7-2, the J gene TRBJ1-5; TRBD1 aligns across 8 bases. This CDR3 is built from 13 residues. Germline lookup yields CDR1 SGHTA and CDR2 FQGNSA. Trimming at V came to 5 bases and at J to 8 bases, leaving 5 bases not matched to a gene. As DNA, the CDR3 is TGTGCCAGCAGCCCGGACAGGGATAAGCCCCAGCATTTT. It is translated as CASSPDRDKPQHF.

The chain employs TRBV6-6 and TRBJ1-5; D ambiguous. The CDR3 consists of 15 residues. CDR1 and CDR2 from the germline V gene are MNHNY and SVGAGI (reference sequence). V lost 6 bases and J 0 bases, leaving 12 bases between the germline ends. The CDR3 spells CASSPRENSNQPQHF. DNA of the CDR3: TGTGCCAGCAGCCCGCGTGAGAATAGCAATCAGCCCCAGCATTTT.

CDR3 bases: TGCAGCGCTGCGGCCGGGGAAACCGGGGAGCTGTTTTTT. Amino acid sequence: CSAAAGETGELFF. The V call is TRBV29-1, the J call TRBJ2-2, with D possibly TRBD2 on 5 matching bases. The length of the CDR3 is 13 residues. The V and J ends lost 7 bases and 5 bases respectively, with 14 bases between them. Germline V gene lookup returns CDR1 SQVTM and CDR2 ANQGSEA.

The chain joins TRBV29-1 to TRBJ1-2, with D possibly TRBD1 on 6 matching bases. Germline CDR1 SQVTM, CDR2 ANQGSEA. The CDR3 runs to 13 residues. V shed 7 bases and J shed 3 bases, with 15 bases lying between them. CDR3 in amino acids: CSDTGLYDYGYTF. The CDR3 nucleotides are TGCAGCGATACAGGGTTGTATGACTATGGCTACACCTTC.

This clone was counted only a few times. The chain links TRBV27 to TRBJ1-1; 9 bases are a match to TRBD1. CDR1 and CDR2 from the germline V gene are MNHEY and SMNVEV (reference sequence). The CDR3 extends over 18 amino acids. With 3 bases clipped from V and 1 base from J, the junction kept 12 bases outside the gene matches. The CDR3 DNA follows: TGTGCCAGCAGTTTTGGCCCGGGACAGGGTGGAGGGAACACTGAAGCTTTCTTT. Protein product: CASSFGPGQGGGNTEAFF.

The rearrangement joins TRBV30 to TRBJ1-5; D unclear. CDR1 and CDR2 (germline): GTSNPN, SVGIG (reference sequence). The CDR3 is 13 residues long. V was shortened by 2 bases and J by 4 bases, with 9 bases between the two germline ends. DNA of the CDR3: TGTGCCTGGAGTCAAGACCGTAATCAGCCCCAGCATTTT. This translates into CAWSQDRNQPQHF.

The genes are TRBV7-2 and TRBJ1-5; perhaps TRBD1 as D (5 bases). The ends were cut back, 1 base at V and 6 bases at J, with 10 bases in the middle. The CDR3 spans 14 residues. CDR1 is SGHTA and CDR2 is FQGNSA in the germline V gene. CDR3 region: CASSLDVGGQPQHF. The CDR3 DNA reads TGTGCCAGCAGCTTAGATGTCGGGGGTCAGCCCCAGCATTTT.

This clone was seen more than once but under ten times. The chain uses TRBV11-2 and TRBJ2-7; no firm D call. Germline-derived CDR1 and CDR2 are SGHAT and FQNNGV. Trimming stripped 1 base from V and 6 bases from J, with 13 bases between. The CDR3 has 14 amino acids. This CDR3 reads CASSLGPVPGEQYF. The CDR3, as DNA: TGTGCCAGCAGCTTAGGACCTGTTCCGGGCGAGCAGTACTTC.

V and J are TRBV9 and TRBJ2-3; 10 bases map to TRBD2. CDR3 length: 15 residues. V shed 5 bases, J shed 2 bases, and the junction held 5 bases outside the gene matches. Germline values: CDR1 SGDLS, CDR2 YYNGEE. CDR3: CASSLSGGLTDTQYF. The CDR3 bases are TGTGCCAGCAGTCTTAGCGGGGGGCTCACAGATACGCAGTATTTT.

The CDR3 DNA sequence: TGTGCCAGCACCCTCGGGCAGGGGTGGGAAAAACTGTTTTTT. This encodes CASTLGQGWEKLFF. V gene TRBV2 combines with J gene TRBJ1-4; TRBD1 is a possible D gene (6 bases). The length of the CDR3 is 14 residues. Per the germline V gene, CDR1 is SNHLY and CDR2 is FYNNEI. Between the trimmed V and J ends, which lost 7 bases and 8 bases, there was a span of 17 bases.

The chain carries TRBV4-1 and TRBJ2-5; 11 bases line up with TRBD2. The CDR3 length is 15 residues. V dropped 5 bases and J dropped 1; count of bases not matched to a gene: 3. Per the germline V gene, CDR1 is MGHRA and CDR2 is YSYEKL. CDR3 nucleotide sequence: TGCGCCAGCAGCGAACTAGCGGGGGCCCAAGAGACCCAGTACTTC. This encodes CASSELAGAQETQYF.

This clone came up a few times. The chain joins TRBV4-2 to TRBJ1-5; tentative D call: TRBD1 (6 bases). Trimming cost V 1 base and J 6 bases, with 13 bases left between them. Germline-derived CDR1 and CDR2 are LGHNA and YNFKEQ. The CDR3 sequence is 15 residues long. The CDR3 DNA reads TGTGCCAGCAGCCAAGGACAGGTTTTCACTCAGCCCCAGCATTTT. It translates to CASSQGQVFTQPQHF.

This rearrangement joins TRBV6-6 to TRBJ1-2; D is undetermined. V was pared by 10 bases and J by 3 bases, with 12 bases between. This CDR3 region has 12 residues. Germline CDR1 is MNHNY and CDR2 is SVGAGI (reference sequence). CDR3 loop: CAISSADYGYTF. The CDR3, as DNA: TGTGCCATTTCTTCAGCGGACTATGGCTACACCTTC.

About this clone itself: Germline is not matched at one junction end, which may reflect a read error. This chain joins TRBV7-2 and TRBJ2-2; tentative D call: TRBD1 (6 bases). The germline V gene encodes CDR1 SGHTA and CDR2 FQGNSA. The CDR3 runs 13 residues. CDR3 nucleotides: TGTGCCAGCAGTTTCGGACAGACCGGGGAGCTGCTTTTT. This codes for CASSFGQTGELLF.

CDR3 bases: TGCGCCAGCAGCGAGATAGGAGAGACCCAGTACTTC. Translating it yields CASSEIGETQYF. The genes are TRBV5-1 and TRBJ2-5; D is ambiguous. From germline, CDR1 is SGHRS and CDR2 YFSETQ. Trimming stripped 4 bases from V and 4 bases from J, with 8 bases between. This CDR3 spans 12 amino acids. Based on the CDR3 plus reference TRBV5-1 and TRBJ2-5, the full variable domain is KAGVTQTPRYLIKTRGQQVTLSCSPISGHRSVSWYQQTPGQGLQFLFEYFSETQRNKGNFPGRFSGRQFSNSRSEMNVSTLELGDSALYLCASSEIGETQYFGPGTRLLVL.

This clone was observed a handful of times. The genes are TRBV23-1 and TRBJ2-7; a weak D match, TRBD2 (5 bases). TRBV23-1 is placed among ORFs of uncertain function. V lost 7 bases to trimming and J lost 10 bases, with 26 bases between them. This CDR3 region has 15 residues. CDR3 loop: CASNASGGSLREQYF. The CDR3, as DNA: TGCGCCAGCAACGCTTCGGGTGGGAGCCTACGAGAACAGTACTTC.